This is a list of T cell receptor beta chains from one sample in a study of blood T cell repertoires in COVID-19. Method: immunoSEQ multiplex PCR; TCRdb's copy keeps in-frame clones and lacks some. The sample includes about 220,000 clones, about 85% of them seen just once. Sequencing was performed on peripheral blood. These receptors all stem from a man aged 25 to 45 with active or convalescent COVID-19. Both conserved end residues are part of each CDR3. Fields, in order: clone size, V gene, J gene, D gene, CDR3 protein, CDR3 DNA. A D gene is named only where the DNA matches it firmly. Size values are once, few and many counts, or a class for expanded clones, and some rows have none.

>once|TRBV6-2/TRBV6-3|TRBJ2-1|.
CASSYLSNEQFF
TGTGCCAGCAGTTACCTGAGCAATGAGCAGTTCTTC
>.|TRBV5-1|TRBJ2-7|TRBD2
CASSLDPGLATGEQYF
TGCGCCAGCAGCTTGGACCCAGGACTAGCGACCGGCGAGCAGTACTTC
>once|TRBV7-2|TRBJ2-1|TRBD2
CASSRGFTRESASEQFF
TGTGCCAGCAGCCGGGGGTTTACGCGGGAGAGCGCTAGTGAGCAGTTCTTC
>.|TRBV7-8|TRBJ2-3|.
CASSPEGGRGTDTQYF
TGTGCCAGCAGCCCCGAGGGGGGGAGAGGGACAGATACGCAGTATTTT
>.|TRBV7-2|TRBJ2-3|.
CASSLGPADTQYF
TGTGCCAGCAGCTTAGGGCCTGCAGATACGCAGTATTTT
>.|TRBV3-1/TRBV3-2|TRBJ2-7|.
CASSQGAGEQYF
TGTGCCAGCAGCCAAGGGGCAGGCGAGCAGTACTTC
>.|TRBV19|TRBJ1-5|TRBD1
CASRPAPGQGGQPQHF
TGTGCCAGTAGACCCGCGCCGGGACAGGGAGGTCAGCCCCAGCATTTT
>.|TRBV10-3|TRBJ1-2|TRBD1
CAIRQTGGDHGYTF
TGTGCCATCAGGCAGACAGGGGGCGATCATGGCTACACCTTC
>.|TRBV20-1|TRBJ2-2|TRBD1
CSASYGTDSTGELFF
TGCAGTGCTAGTTACGGGACAGACTCCACCGGGGAGCTGTTTTTT
>once|TRBV2|TRBJ1-1|.
CASSEAPHTGQFVSFF
TGTGCCAGCAGTGAAGCGCCACATACGGGACAATTCGTTTCTTTCTTT
>many|TRBV9|TRBJ2-1|.
CASSPLSGVTDEQFF
TGTGCCAGCAGCCCCCTTTCGGGAGTCACAGATGAGCAGTTCTTC
>.|TRBV18|TRBJ2-7|TRBD1
CASSQQGRNYEQYF
TGTGCCAGCTCACAACAGGGGAGAAACTACGAGCAGTACTTC
>.|TRBV5-1|TRBJ1-1|TRBD1
CASSGRTGNTEAFF
TGCGCCAGCAGCGGGAGGACAGGGAACACTGAAGCTTTCTTT
>.|TRBV6-5|TRBJ1-2|TRBD1
CASSSDRVKGYTF
TGTGCCAGCAGCTCCGACAGGGTGAAAGGCTACACCTTC
>.|TRBV6-6|TRBJ1-6|TRBD1
CASSYRQGNNSPLHF
TGTGCCAGCAGTTACAGACAGGGAAATAATTCACCCCTCCACTTT
>.|TRBV27|TRBJ2-1|.
CASKKGNSYNEQFF
TGTGCCAGCAAAAAGGGGAACTCCTACAATGAGCAGTTCTTC
>.|TRBV20-1|TRBJ1-2|.
CSAPFYGYTF
TGCAGTGCCCCATTCTATGGCTACACCTTC
>once|TRBV30|TRBJ2-7|TRBD2
CAWGSGSSYEQYF
TGTGCCTGGGGTAGCGGGAGCTCCTACGAGCAGTACTTC
>.|TRBV10-3|TRBJ2-1|.
CAISESWGGYGRSGEQFF
TGTGCCATCAGTGAGTCGTGGGGTGGATATGGGAGATCGGGCGAGCAGTTCTTC
>.|TRBV11-2|TRBJ2-2|TRBD1
CASSLDYRGAGELFF
TGTGCCAGCAGCTTAGATTACAGGGGGGCCGGGGAGCTGTTTTTT
>once|TRBV7-2|TRBJ2-7|TRBD1
CASSSMDRGRLHEQYF
TGTGCCAGCAGCTCAATGGACAGGGGGCGTCTACACGAGCAGTACTTC
>.|TRBV14|TRBJ2-7|.
CASSQAPHREQYF
TGTGCCAGCAGCCAAGCCCCCCACAGGGAGCAGTACTTC
>.|TRBV11-2|TRBJ2-3|.
CASSSFGGPADTQYF
TGTGCCAGCAGCTCGTTCGGGGGGCCGGCAGATACGCAGTATTTT
>.|TRBV19|TRBJ1-1|TRBD1
CASGEGGWNTEAFF
TGTGCCAGTGGCGAAGGGGGCTGGAACACTGAAGCTTTCTTT
>.|TRBV5-1|TRBJ1-1|.
CASSLTTGSAFF
TGCGCCAGCAGCCTTACCACAGGGTCAGCTTTCTTT
>.|TRBV9|TRBJ1-6|TRBD1
CASSDSGTGLSPLHF
TGTGCCAGCAGCGACTCCGGGACAGGGTTATCACCCCTCCACTTT
>.|TRBV7-8|TRBJ1-5|.
CASSRYIAGSQHF
TGTGCCAGCAGCCGATACATAGCGGGGTCCCAGCATTTT
>.|TRBV24-1|TRBJ2-1|.
CATTPLGVYNEQFF
TGTGCCACCACACCCCTAGGGGTCTACAATGAGCAGTTCTTC
>few|TRBV28|TRBJ1-2|TRBD1
CASTPGGTAYGYTF
TGTGCCAGCACCCCGGGTGGGACAGCCTATGGCTACACCTTC
>.|TRBV28|TRBJ1-1|.
CASIASLNTEAFF
TGTGCCAGCATTGCGAGCCTGAACACTGAAGCTTTCTTT
>.|TRBV28|TRBJ1-2|TRBD1
CASSFTPPGGTGYYTF
TGTGCCAGCAGTTTCACCCCTCCCGGCGGGACAGGGTACTACACCTTC
>.|TRBV2|TRBJ1-5|TRBD1
CASSEDRWTGNRSQPQHF
TGTGCCAGCAGTGAAGATCGGTGGACAGGGAATCGGAGTCAGCCCCAGCATTTT
>.|TRBV5-6|TRBJ1-2|.
CASGRTDEANYGYTF
TGTGCCAGCGGAAGGACAGATGAAGCTAACTATGGCTACACCTTC
>.|TRBV6-6|TRBJ1-2|.
CASSLGQFPYGYTF
TGTGCCAGCAGCCTCGGACAGTTTCCATATGGCTACACCTTC
>.|TRBV4-1|TRBJ1-1|.
CASSQPVTRDTEAFF
TGCGCCAGCAGCCAACCGGTCACGAGGGACACTGAAGCTTTCTTT
>.|TRBV11-2|TRBJ2-1|.
CASSRTGDEQFF
TGTGCCAGCAGCCGGACTGGCGATGAGCAGTTCTTC
>.|TRBV6-2/TRBV6-3|TRBJ2-3|TRBD2
CASSYLRTSGGLRTDTQYF
TGTGCCAGCAGTTACCTGAGGACTAGCGGGGGCCTACGCACAGATACGCAGTATTTT
>.|TRBV7-2|TRBJ2-1|TRBD2
CASSSTGTTQFF
TGTGCCAGCAGCTCCACCGGGACTACGCAGTTCTTC
>.|TRBV7-2|TRBJ2-7|TRBD2
CASSWGGDEQYF
TGTGCCAGCAGTTGGGGAGGGGACGAGCAGTACTTC
>.|TRBV5-1|TRBJ1-1|.
CASSPGWSATEAFF
TGCGCCAGCAGCCCTGGCTGGTCCGCTACTGAAGCTTTCTTT
>.|TRBV6-4|TRBJ1-6|.
CASSDSTGGFSYNSPLHF
TGTGCCAGCAGTGACTCGACTGGGGGCTTCTCCTATAATTCACCCCTCCACTTT
>.|TRBV19|TRBJ2-5|.
CASSDPLAQETQYF
TGTGCCAGTAGTGACCCCCTAGCGCAAGAGACCCAGTACTTC
>.|TRBV11-3|TRBJ1-5|.
CASSPGLSNQPQHF
TGTGCCAGCAGCCCGGGACTGAGCAATCAGCCCCAGCATTTT
>few|TRBV24-1|TRBJ2-1|TRBD2
CATSRPSGGVPSYNEQFF
TGTGCCACCAGTCGACCTAGCGGGGGAGTCCCCTCCTACAATGAGCAGTTCTTC
>.|TRBV6-5|TRBJ1-2|.
CASSSRFYGYTF
TGTGCCAGCAGTTCGCGATTCTATGGCTACACCTTC